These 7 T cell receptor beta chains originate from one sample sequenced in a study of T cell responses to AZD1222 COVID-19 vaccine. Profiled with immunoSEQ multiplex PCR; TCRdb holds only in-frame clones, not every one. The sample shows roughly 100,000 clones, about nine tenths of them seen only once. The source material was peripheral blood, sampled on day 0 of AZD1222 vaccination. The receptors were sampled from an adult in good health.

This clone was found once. CDR3 coding DNA: TGTGCCAGCAGCCCTGAGGGGACTCGCACCTACGAGCAGTACTTC. Amino acid sequence: CASSPEGTRTYEQYF. The chain carries TRBV9 and TRBJ2-7; the D gene is possibly TRBD2 (6 bases). The germline V and J ends were trimmed by 4 bases and 2 bases, with 16 bases remaining between them. The CDR3 sequence is 15 residues long. Germline CDR1 and CDR2: SGDLS and YYNGEE.

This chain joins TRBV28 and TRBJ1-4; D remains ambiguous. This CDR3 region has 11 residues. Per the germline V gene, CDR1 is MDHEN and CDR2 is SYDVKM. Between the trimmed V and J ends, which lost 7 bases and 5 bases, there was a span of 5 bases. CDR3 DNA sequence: TGTGCCAGCAACGCCAATGAAAAACTGTTTTTT. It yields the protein CASNANEKLFF.

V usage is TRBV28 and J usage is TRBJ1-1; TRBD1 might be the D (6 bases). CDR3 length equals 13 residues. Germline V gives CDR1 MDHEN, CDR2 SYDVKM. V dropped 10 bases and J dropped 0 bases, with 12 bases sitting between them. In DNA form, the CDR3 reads TGTGCCACCAAGGACAGCATGAACACTGAAGCTTTCTTT. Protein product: CATKDSMNTEAFF.

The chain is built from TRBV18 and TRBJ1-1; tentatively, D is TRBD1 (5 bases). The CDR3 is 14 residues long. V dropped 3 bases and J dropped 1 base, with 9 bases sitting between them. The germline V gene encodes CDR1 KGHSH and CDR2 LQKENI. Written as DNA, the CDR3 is TGTGCCAGCTCACCCTCCAGGGAGAACACTGAAGCTTTCTTT. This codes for CASSPSRENTEAFF.

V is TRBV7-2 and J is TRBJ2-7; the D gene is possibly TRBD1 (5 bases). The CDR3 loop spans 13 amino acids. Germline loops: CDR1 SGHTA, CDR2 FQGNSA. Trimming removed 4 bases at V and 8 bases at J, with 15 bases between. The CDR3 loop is CASSSPVKGKQYF. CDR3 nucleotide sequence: TGTGCCAGCAGCTCTCCGGTGAAGGGGAAGCAGTACTTC.

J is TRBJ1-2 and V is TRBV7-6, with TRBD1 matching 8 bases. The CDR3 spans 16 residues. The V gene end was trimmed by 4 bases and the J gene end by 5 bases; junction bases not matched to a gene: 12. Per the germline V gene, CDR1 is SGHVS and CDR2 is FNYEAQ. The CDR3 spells CASSSRQGAEGYGYTF. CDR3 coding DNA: TGTGCCAGCAGCTCCAGGCAGGGGGCCGAGGGTTATGGCTACACCTTC. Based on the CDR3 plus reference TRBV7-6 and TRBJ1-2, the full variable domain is GAGVSQSPRYKVTKRGQDVALRCDPISGHVSLYWYRQALGQGPEFLTYFNYEAQQDKSGLPNDRFSAERPEGSISTLTIQRTEQRDSAMYRCASSSRQGAEGYGYTFGSGTRLTVV.

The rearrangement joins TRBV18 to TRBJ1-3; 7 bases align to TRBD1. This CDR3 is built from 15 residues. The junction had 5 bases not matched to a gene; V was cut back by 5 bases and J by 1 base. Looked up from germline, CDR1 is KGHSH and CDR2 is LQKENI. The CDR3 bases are TGTGCCAGCTCATCGGCGGGACAGTCTGGAAACACCATATATTTT. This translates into CASSSAGQSGNTIYF.